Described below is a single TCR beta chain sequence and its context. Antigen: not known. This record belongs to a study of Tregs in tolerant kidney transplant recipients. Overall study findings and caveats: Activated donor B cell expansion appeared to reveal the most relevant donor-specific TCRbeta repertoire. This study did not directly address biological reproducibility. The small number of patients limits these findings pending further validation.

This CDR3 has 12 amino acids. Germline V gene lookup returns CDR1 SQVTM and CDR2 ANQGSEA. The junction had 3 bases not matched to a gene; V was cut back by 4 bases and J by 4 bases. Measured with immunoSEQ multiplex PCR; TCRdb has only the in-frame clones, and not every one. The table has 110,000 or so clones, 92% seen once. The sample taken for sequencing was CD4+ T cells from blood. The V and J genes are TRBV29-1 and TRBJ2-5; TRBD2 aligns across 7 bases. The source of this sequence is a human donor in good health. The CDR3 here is CSVGTRGETQYF. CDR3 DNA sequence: TGCAGCGTTGGGACTAGAGGAGAGACCCAGTACTTC.